This is a list of T cell receptor beta chains from one sample in a study of cytomegalovirus exposure and HLA in healthy donors. Sequencing was performed with immunoSEQ multiplex PCR; in TCRdb, only in-frame clones are kept and a portion is missing. This repertoire shows some 130,000 clones, roughly nine tenths found once; its top ten account for 0.95% to 1.5%. Input material: PBMCs. Receptors originate from a woman aged 18-30 years in good health and CMV-seronegative. The CDR3 runs from the conserved cysteine through the conserved F or W. The D gene is left open where the match is weak. A clone size is listed for some rows: how often the clone was seen (once, few, many), or a class if it is expanded.

abundance | j_gene | v_gene | d_gene | CDR3aa | CDR3nt
. | TRBJ1-6 | TRBV5-3 | . | CARSLGRDTKYSPLHF | TGTGCCAGAAGCTTAGGCCGGGACACTAAATATTCACCCCTCCACTTT
. | TRBJ1-5 | TRBV6-5 | TRBD1 | CASSRQGTRYQPQHF | TGTGCCAGCAGTAGACAGGGAACAAGGTATCAGCCCCAGCATTTT
. | TRBJ1-4 | TRBV10-3 | . | CAISESAGINEKLFF | TGTGCCATCAGTGAGTCGGCCGGGATTAATGAAAAACTGTTTTTT
once | TRBJ2-5 | TRBV7-2 | TRBD2 | CASSLWGSGGRVRKAQYF | TGTGCCAGCAGCTTATGGGGTAGCGGGGGACGTGTAAGGAAGGCCCAGTACTTC
. | TRBJ1-3 | TRBV2 | . | CASNENTIYF | TGTGCCAGCAACGAGAACACCATATATTTT
. | TRBJ1-5 | TRBV28 | TRBD1 | CASRTDRGAPQHF | TGTGCCAGCAGGACGGACAGGGGAGCGCCCCAGCATTTT
. | TRBJ1-5 | TRBV10-2 | . | CASSDRTGDQPQHF | TGCGCCAGCAGCGACCGGACGGGAGATCAGCCCCAGCATTTT
. | TRBJ2-6 | TRBV2 | . | CASSDSSGANVLTF | TGTGCCAGCAGTGACAGCTCTGGGGCCAACGTCCTGACTTTC
. | TRBJ2-6 | TRBV5-1 | . | CASRTNSGANVLTF | TGCGCCAGCAGAACTAACTCTGGGGCCAACGTCCTGACTTTC
. | TRBJ1-4 | TRBV5-1 | . | CASSLARGEEKLFF | TGCGCCAGCAGCTTGGCGCGGGGAGAGGAAAAACTGTTTTTT
. | TRBJ2-7 | TRBV25-1 | . | CASSVAYGEQYF | TGTGCCAGCAGTGTCGCATACGGCGAGCAGTACTTC
. | TRBJ1-1 | TRBV6-1 | . | CASIWAVNTEAFF | TGTGCCAGCATTTGGGCAGTGAACACTGAAGCTTTCTTT
. | TRBJ2-7 | TRBV19 | TRBD1 | CASSTKQGALPYEQYF | TGTGCCAGTAGTACAAAACAGGGGGCTCTCCCCTACGAGCAGTACTTC
. | TRBJ2-2 | TRBV5-6 | . | CASSLERGAGELFF | TGTGCCAGCAGCTTGGAACGGGGAGCCGGGGAGCTGTTTTTT
. | TRBJ1-1 | TRBV29-1 | . | CSVVRRGTEAFF | TGCAGCGTTGTACGCCGGGGGACTGAAGCTTTCTTT
. | TRBJ2-3 | TRBV6-5 | . | CASSSRTAHDTQYF | TGTGCCAGCAGTAGTCGGACAGCGCATGATACGCAGTATTTT
once | TRBJ2-3 | TRBV4-1 | . | CASSQDPGRETGSSTDTQYF | TGCGCCAGCAGCCAAGATCCCGGCCGTGAGACAGGATCTAGCACAGATACGCAGTATTTT
. | TRBJ1-6 | TRBV6-5 | TRBD1 | CASSYGTGGSPLHF | TGTGCCAGCAGTTACGGGACAGGGGGTTCACCCCTCCACTTT
. | TRBJ1-6 | TRBV5-4 | TRBD1 | CASSTPGGGAFTLHF | TGTGCCAGCAGCACTCCCGGAGGGGGCGCTTTCACCCTCCACTTT
. | TRBJ1-6 | TRBV6-1 | TRBD1 | CASSEGQEVYNSPLHF | TGTGCCAGCAGTGAGGGACAGGAGGTCTATAATTCACCCCTCCACTTT
. | TRBJ1-2 | TRBV29-1 | TRBD1 | CSVDGTGAYGYTF | TGCAGCGTGGACGGGACAGGAGCGTATGGCTACACCTTC
. | TRBJ1-4 | TRBV20-1 | . | CSASWAEKLFF | TGCAGTGCCTCCTGGGCTGAAAAACTGTTTTTT
. | TRBJ1-5 | TRBV5-8 | . | CASSLGQGTQPQHF | TGTGCCAGCAGCTTGGGGCAGGGGACTCAGCCCCAGCATTTT
. | TRBJ1-2 | TRBV11-2 | . | CASSLGGRFSGYTF | TGTGCCAGCAGCTTAGGAGGGAGGTTTTCGGGCTACACCTTC
. | TRBJ1-2 | TRBV27 | . | CASSAGPQRGYTF | TGTGCCAGCAGCGCCGGTCCACAGAGAGGCTACACCTTC
once | TRBJ2-7 | TRBV7-9 | . | CASSPPFFGGAEQYF | TGTGCCAGCAGCCCCCCGTTTTTCGGGGGAGCGGAGCAGTACTTC
. | TRBJ1-4 | TRBV7-2 | . | CASRSYDTGNQNEKLFF | TGTGCCAGCAGATCATACGACACAGGGAACCAAAATGAAAAACTGTTTTTT
many | TRBJ2-7 | TRBV2 | TRBD1 | CASSDRGYEQYF | TGTGCCAGCAGTGACAGGGGGTACGAGCAGTACTTC
. | TRBJ1-6 | TRBV5-1 | . | CASSLNRLRNSPLHF | TGCGCCAGCAGCTTGAACAGGTTAAGGAATTCACCCCTCCACTTT
. | TRBJ2-5 | TRBV5-1 | TRBD2 | CASSYISGGGETQYF | TGCGCCAGCAGCTACATCAGCGGGGGCGGAGAGACCCAGTACTTC
. | TRBJ2-2 | TRBV19 | . | CASSIDFSGELFF | TGTGCCAGTAGTATAGATTTCTCCGGGGAGCTGTTTTTT
. | TRBJ2-2 | TRBV18 | . | CASSPQGYTGELFF | TGTGCCAGCTCACCGCAGGGGTACACCGGGGAGCTGTTTTTT
few | TRBJ1-2 | TRBV2 | . | CASSETENYGYTF | TGTGCCAGCAGTGAGACGGAGAACTATGGCTACACCTTC
. | TRBJ1-1 | TRBV5-5 | . | CASSLTANTEAFF | TGTGCCAGCAGCTTGACAGCGAACACTGAAGCTTTCTTT
. | TRBJ2-7 | TRBV7-6 | TRBD2 | CASSRTSSGGAYEQYF | TGTGCCAGCAGCAGGACCTCGAGCGGGGGGGCTTACGAGCAGTACTTC
. | TRBJ1-4 | TRBV7-9 | TRBD1 | CASKGAMYNEKLFF | TGTGCCAGCAAGGGGGCGATGTATAACGAAAAACTGTTTTTT
. | TRBJ1-1 | TRBV29-1 | . | CSILSYRGTEAFF | TGCAGCATATTGTCGTACCGGGGGACTGAAGCTTTCTTT
. | TRBJ1-1 | TRBV29-1 | TRBD1 | CSVKRQGHNTEAFF | TGCAGCGTCAAGAGACAGGGGCACAACACTGAAGCTTTCTTT
once | TRBJ1-1 | TRBV9 | . | CASSVRFGTKAFF | TGTGCCAGCAGCGTGAGATTCGGGACTAAGGCTTTCTTT
. | TRBJ2-7 | TRBV7-2 | . | CASSLDSPYEQYF | TGTGCCAGCAGCTTGGACAGTCCCTACGAGCAGTACTTC
once | TRBJ1-1 | TRBV4-1 | . | CASSQARLGVNTEAFF | TGCGCCAGCAGCCAAGCTCGGCTCGGAGTGAACACTGAAGCTTTCTTT
. | TRBJ1-4 | TRBV2 | . | CASSARHDGGEKLFF | TGTGCCAGCAGTGCCCGACATGACGGGGGGGAAAAACTGTTTTTT
. | TRBJ1-1 | TRBV19 | . | CASSISGLATEAFF | TGTGCCAGTAGTATTTCAGGGTTGGCCACTGAAGCTTTCTTT
. | TRBJ2-7 | TRBV6-5 | TRBD1 | CASSSRQGASYEQYF | TGTGCCAGCAGTTCTAGACAGGGGGCATCCTACGAGCAGTACTTC
. | TRBJ1-2 | TRBV9 | . | CASSSRGRGNYGYTF | TGTGCCAGCAGCTCTAGAGGGAGGGGAAACTATGGCTACACCTTC
. | TRBJ2-7 | TRBV9 | . | CASSVGGPAGEQYF | TGTGCCAGCAGCGTAGGGGGGCCCGCAGGCGAGCAGTACTTC
. | TRBJ2-2 | TRBV9 | TRBD1 | CASSVLGQANTGELFF | TGTGCCAGCAGCGTCTTGGGACAGGCGAACACCGGGGAGCTGTTTTTT
. | TRBJ1-1 | TRBV5-1 | TRBD1 | CASSLPGGAVNTEAFF | TGCGCCAGCAGCTTGCCAGGGGGCGCCGTGAACACTGAAGCTTTCTTT
. | TRBJ2-2 | TRBV19 | . | CASSGTSNTGELFF | TGTGCCAGTAGTGGGACATCCAACACCGGGGAGCTGTTTTTT
. | TRBJ2-5 | TRBV10-3 | . | CAIRMTGPAETQYF | TGTGCCATCAGGATGACAGGCCCGGCGGAGACCCAGTACTTC
. | TRBJ1-2 | TRBV4-2 | . | CASSQAGGKGGYTF | TGTGCCAGCAGCCAAGCAGGAGGGAAAGGTGGCTACACCTTC
. | TRBJ2-1 | TRBV20-1 | TRBD2 | CSAPRREVQFF | TGCAGTGCCCCCCGGCGGGAGGTGCAGTTCTTC
. | TRBJ2-3 | TRBV5-1 | . | CASSLDYTDTQYF | TGCGCCAGCAGCCTGGACTACACAGATACGCAGTATTTT
. | TRBJ2-1 | TRBV7-8 | TRBD2 | CASSPAAASGGSGEQFF | TGTGCCAGCAGCCCAGCGGCGGCTAGCGGGGGGTCGGGTGAGCAGTTCTTC
. | TRBJ2-1 | TRBV6-6 | TRBD2 | CATRHLIAGGNNEQFF | TGTGCCACCCGACACTTAATAGCGGGGGGAAACAATGAGCAGTTCTTC
. | TRBJ2-3 | TRBV5-6 | . | CASSLGSRVSTDTQYF | TGTGCCAGCAGCTTGGGGTCGAGGGTGAGCACAGATACGCAGTATTTT
. | TRBJ2-1 | TRBV7-2 | TRBD2 | CASSPGSGGGWNEQFF | TGTGCCAGCAGCCCGGGTAGCGGGGGTGGGTGGAATGAGCAGTTCTTC
. | TRBJ1-1 | TRBV27 | . | CASTRIGGLAAFF | TGTGCCAGCACCCGAATCGGGGGGCTCGCGGCTTTCTTT
. | TRBJ1-1 | TRBV9 | TRBD1 | CASSGTGLGTEAFF | TGTGCCAGCAGCGGGACAGGGCTGGGAACTGAAGCTTTCTTT